This TCR beta chain was identified during a study of blood T cell repertoires in COVID-19. On the study more broadly: There were acute and convalescent COVID-19 samples, and they came from the United States, Italy and Spain. In each case, the material was cDNA or gDNA derived from T cells, B-cell-depleted T cells, or PBMCs.

Per the study methods: Estimation of nucleated cell counts relied on the amplification of reference gene primers. The repertoire was sequenced with immunoSEQ multiplex PCR; TCRdb's copy has only in-frame clones and lacks some. V and J calls and clone size follow that table, whereas D and trimming were derived from the DNA. The sample has approximately 240,000 clones, 65% to 85% seen once. The CDR3 runs 16 residues. The source is a woman aged 40 to 55 with active or convalescent COVID-19. The V call is TRBV21-1, the J call TRBJ2-5; no check of the table's D call, TRBD1, against the DNA was made. TRBV21-1 is a known pseudogene. The sample consisted of peripheral blood. CDR3 region: CASSKFSLQGQETQYF. CDR3 nucleotides: TGTGCCAGCAGCAAGTTCAGTCTACAGGGACAAGAGACCCAGTACTTC.